This TCR beta chain was observed in a study of T cells in localized non-small cell lung cancer. Study results and limitations: Longer overall survival accompanied higher blood T cell density. Compared with tumor, uninvolved adjacent lung displayed greater T cell clonality, ranking highest overall. Heterogeneity remains possible because sequencing was limited to only one tumor region. Adjacent lung tissue had a median roughly 55 of the top 100 clones found in the tumor.

From germline, CDR1 is MGHRA and CDR2 YSYEKL. CDR3 length: 15 residues. V was trimmed by 1 base and J by 1 base, leaving 9 bases between them. On this clone itself: Antigen specificity is unknown.

Some clones are missing from TCRdb's copy, which holds only in-frame ones; the method was immunoSEQ multiplex PCR. The data contain tens of thousands of clones, about 80% of them singletons. This clonotype was obtained from a male donor at least 60 years old with stage III squamous cell lung carcinoma. The V gene is TRBV4-1, the J gene TRBJ2-3; D gene unclear. Sequenced here: peripheral blood, sampled before any cancer treatment. In DNA, the CDR3 is TGCGCCAGCAGCCAAGCCGGGTTTGGCACAGATACGCAGTATTTT. Encoded protein: CASSQAGFGTDTQYF.